Given below is one TCR beta chain in context. The sample carries other DNA sequences with the same CDR3. The entry originates in a study of blood T cell repertoires in COVID-19. Study-level information: Samples representing acute and convalescent COVID-19 were sourced from the United States, Italy and Spain. Sample material is recorded as cDNA or gDNA derived from T cells, B-cell-depleted T cells, or PBMCs.

The CDR3 spans 15 residues. Germline-derived CDR1 and CDR2 are KGHSH and LQKENI. Losses at the gene ends were 3 bases for V and 0 bases for J; bases not matched to a gene: 1. Under the authors' procedure: The assay estimated nucleated cells by amplifying reference gene primers. The assay was immunoSEQ multiplex PCR, and TCRdb's table has in-frame clones only and misses some. D and trimming come from the DNA, and the V and J calls and clone size come from that table. The sample shows over 350,000 clones, approximately 90% of them seen only once. Sequencing was carried out using peripheral blood. This TCR came from a woman aged 25 to 45 with active or convalescent COVID-19. V is TRBV18 and J is TRBJ2-1; 8 bases are shared with TRBD2. The CDR3 bases are TGTGCCAGCTCACCGAGCGGGGGCTCCTACAATGAGCAGTTCTTC. Translation: CASSPSGGSYNEQFF. The variable domain in full, with the rest retrieved from reference TRBV18 and TRBJ2-1, is NAGVMQNPRHLVRRRGQEARLRCSPMKGHSHVYWYRQLPEEGLKFMVYLQKENIIDESGMPKERFSAEFPKEGPSILRIQQVVRGDSAAYFCASSPSGGSYNEQFFGPGTRLTVL.